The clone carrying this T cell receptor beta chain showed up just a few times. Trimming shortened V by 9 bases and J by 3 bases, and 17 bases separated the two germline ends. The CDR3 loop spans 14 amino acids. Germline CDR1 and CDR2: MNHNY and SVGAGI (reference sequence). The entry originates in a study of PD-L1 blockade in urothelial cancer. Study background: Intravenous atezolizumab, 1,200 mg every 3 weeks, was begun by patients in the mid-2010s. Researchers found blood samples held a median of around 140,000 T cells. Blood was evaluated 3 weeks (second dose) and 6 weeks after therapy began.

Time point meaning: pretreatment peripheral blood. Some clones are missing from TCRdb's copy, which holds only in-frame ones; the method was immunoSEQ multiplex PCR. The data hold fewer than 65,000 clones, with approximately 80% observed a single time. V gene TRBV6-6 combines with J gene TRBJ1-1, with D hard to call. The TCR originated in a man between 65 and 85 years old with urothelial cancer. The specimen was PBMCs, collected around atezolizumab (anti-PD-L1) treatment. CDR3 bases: TGTGCCAGTTTAAGCTGGGAGAGGGACACTGAAGCTTTCTTT. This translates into CASLSWERDTEAFF.